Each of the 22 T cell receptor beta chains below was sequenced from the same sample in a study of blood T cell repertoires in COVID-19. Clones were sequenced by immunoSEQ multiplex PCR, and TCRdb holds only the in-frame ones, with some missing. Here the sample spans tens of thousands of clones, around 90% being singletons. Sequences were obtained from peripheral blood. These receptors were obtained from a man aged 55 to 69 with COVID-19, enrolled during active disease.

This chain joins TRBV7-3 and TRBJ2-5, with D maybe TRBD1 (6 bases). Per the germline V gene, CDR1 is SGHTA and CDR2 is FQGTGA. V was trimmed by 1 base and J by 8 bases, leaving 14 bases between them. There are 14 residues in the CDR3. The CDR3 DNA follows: TGTGCCAGCAGCTTAAGAGGGGACACGGCAACCCAGTACTTC. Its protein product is CASSLRGDTATQYF.

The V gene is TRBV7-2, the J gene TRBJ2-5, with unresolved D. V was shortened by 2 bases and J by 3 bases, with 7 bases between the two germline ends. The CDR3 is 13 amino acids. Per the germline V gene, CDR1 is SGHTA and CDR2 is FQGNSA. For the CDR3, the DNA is TGTGCCAGCAGCTTAATAGCAGAAGAGACCCAGTACTTC. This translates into CASSLIAEETQYF.

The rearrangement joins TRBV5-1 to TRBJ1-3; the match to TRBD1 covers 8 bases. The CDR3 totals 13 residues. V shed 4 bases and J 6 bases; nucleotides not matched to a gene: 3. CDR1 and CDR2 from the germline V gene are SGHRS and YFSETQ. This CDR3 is CASSPDRANTIYF. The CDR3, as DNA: TGCGCCAGCAGCCCGGACAGGGCAAACACCATATATTTT.

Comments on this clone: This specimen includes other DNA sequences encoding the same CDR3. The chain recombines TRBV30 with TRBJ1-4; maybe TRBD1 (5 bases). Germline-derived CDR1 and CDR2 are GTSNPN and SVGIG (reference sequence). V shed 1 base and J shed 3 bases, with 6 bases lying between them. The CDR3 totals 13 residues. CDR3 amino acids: CAWSGGANEKLFF. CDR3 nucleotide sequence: TGTGCCTGGAGTGGGGGGGCTAATGAAAAACTGTTTTTT.

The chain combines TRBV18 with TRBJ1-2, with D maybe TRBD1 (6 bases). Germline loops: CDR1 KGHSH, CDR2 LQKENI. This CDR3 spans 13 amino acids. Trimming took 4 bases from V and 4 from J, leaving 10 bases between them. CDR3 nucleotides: TGTGCCAGCTCACTTCAGGGGTCCTATGGCTACACCTTC. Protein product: CASSLQGSYGYTF. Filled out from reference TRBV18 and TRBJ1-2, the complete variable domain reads NAGVMQNPRHLVRRRGQEARLRCSPMKGHSHVYWYRQLPEEGLKFMVYLQKENIIDESGMPKERFSAEFPKEGPSILRIQQVVRGDSAAYFCASSLQGSYGYTFGSGTRLTVV.

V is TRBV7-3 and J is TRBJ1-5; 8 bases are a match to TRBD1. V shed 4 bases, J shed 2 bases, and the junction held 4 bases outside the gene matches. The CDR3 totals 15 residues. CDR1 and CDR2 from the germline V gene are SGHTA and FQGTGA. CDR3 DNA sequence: TGTGCCAGCAGCTCTCCGGACAGGGGCAATCAGCCCCAGCATTTT. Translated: CASSSPDRGNQPQHF. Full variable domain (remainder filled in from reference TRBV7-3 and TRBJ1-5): GAGVSQTPSNKVTEKGKYVELRCDPISGHTALYWYRQSLGQGPEFLIYFQGTGAADDSGLPNDRFFAVRPEGSVSTLKIQRTERGDSAVYLCASSSPDRGNQPQHFGDGTRLSIL.

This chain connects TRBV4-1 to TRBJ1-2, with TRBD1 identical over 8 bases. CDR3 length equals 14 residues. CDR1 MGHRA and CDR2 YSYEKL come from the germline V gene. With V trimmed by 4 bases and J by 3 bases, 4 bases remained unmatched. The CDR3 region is CASSPLDRDYGYTF. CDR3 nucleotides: TGCGCCAGCAGCCCTTTGGACAGGGACTATGGCTACACCTTC.

The CDR3 sequence: CASSLEAGTGNQPQHF. In DNA, the CDR3 is TGTGCCAGCAGCTTAGAGGCGGGAACAGGCAATCAGCCCCAGCATTTT. V gene TRBV11-2 combines with J gene TRBJ1-5; no clear D gene. The length of the CDR3 is 16 residues. The germline V gene has CDR1 SGHAT and CDR2 FQNNGV. The V gene lost 0 bases and the J gene lost 2 bases, with 11 bases spanning the gap.

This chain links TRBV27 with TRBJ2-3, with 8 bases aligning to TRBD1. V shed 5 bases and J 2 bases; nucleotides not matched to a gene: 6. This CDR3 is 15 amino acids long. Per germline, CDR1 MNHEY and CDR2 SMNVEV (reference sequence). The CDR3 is CASSSGQGVTDTQYF. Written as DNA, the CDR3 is TGTGCCAGCAGTAGCGGACAGGGAGTCACAGATACGCAGTATTTT.

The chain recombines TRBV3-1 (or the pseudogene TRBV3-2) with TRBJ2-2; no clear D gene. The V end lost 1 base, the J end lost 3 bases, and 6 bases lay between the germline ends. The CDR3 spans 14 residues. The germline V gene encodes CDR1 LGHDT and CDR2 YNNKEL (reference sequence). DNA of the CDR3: TGTGCCAGCAGCCAAGCAGTCGACACCGGGGAGCTGTTTTTT. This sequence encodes CASSQAVDTGELFF.

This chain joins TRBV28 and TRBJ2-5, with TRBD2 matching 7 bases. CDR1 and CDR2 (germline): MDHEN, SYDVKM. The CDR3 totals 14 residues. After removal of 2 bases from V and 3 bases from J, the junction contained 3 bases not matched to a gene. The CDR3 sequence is CASSLLLAEETQYF. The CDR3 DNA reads TGTGCCAGCAGTTTACTCCTAGCGGAAGAGACCCAGTACTTC.

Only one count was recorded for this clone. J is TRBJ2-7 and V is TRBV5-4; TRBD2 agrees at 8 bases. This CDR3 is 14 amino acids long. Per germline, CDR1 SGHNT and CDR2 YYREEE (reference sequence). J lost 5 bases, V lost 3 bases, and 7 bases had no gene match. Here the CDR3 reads CASSSGGLGHEQYF. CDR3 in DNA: TGTGCCAGCAGCTCCGGGGGACTAGGCCACGAGCAGTACTTC.

The CDR3 coding sequence is TGTGCCAGCGGGACAGGGGACTCGGGGGAGCAGTACTTC. Its translation is CASGTGDSGEQYF. The gene calls are TRBV19 and TRBJ2-7; 10 positions match TRBD1. This CDR3 comprises 13 residues. V lost 9 bases, J lost 7 bases, and 9 bases stayed unmatched. Germline V gives CDR1 LNHDA, CDR2 SQIVND (reference sequence).

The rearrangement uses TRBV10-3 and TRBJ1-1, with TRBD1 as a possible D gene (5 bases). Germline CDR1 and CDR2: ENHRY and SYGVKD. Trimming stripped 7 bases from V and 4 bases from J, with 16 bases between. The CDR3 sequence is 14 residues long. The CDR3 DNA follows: TGTGCCATCACTGGGACGGGCGGGACCACTGAAGCTTTCTTT. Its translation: CAITGTGGTTEAFF.

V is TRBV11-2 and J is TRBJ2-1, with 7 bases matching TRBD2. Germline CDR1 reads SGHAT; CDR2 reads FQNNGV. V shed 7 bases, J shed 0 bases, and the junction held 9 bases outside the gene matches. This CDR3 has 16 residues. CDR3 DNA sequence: TGTGCCAGCACCACTTACGGCGGGAGCTCCTACAATGAGCAGTTCTTC. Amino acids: CASTTYGGSSYNEQFF.

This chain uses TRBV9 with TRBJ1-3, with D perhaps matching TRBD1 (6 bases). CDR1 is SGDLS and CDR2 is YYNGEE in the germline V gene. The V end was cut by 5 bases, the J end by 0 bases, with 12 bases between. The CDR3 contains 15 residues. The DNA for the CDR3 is TGTGCCAGCAGTCATACAGGGCTCTCTGGAAACACCATATATTTT. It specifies CASSHTGLSGNTIYF.

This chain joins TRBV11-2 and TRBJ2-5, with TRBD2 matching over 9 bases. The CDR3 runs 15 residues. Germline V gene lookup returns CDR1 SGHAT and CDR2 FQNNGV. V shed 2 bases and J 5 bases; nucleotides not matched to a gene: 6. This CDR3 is CASSLISGSSETQYF. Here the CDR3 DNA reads TGTGCCAGCAGCTTAATTAGCGGGAGTTCCGAGACCCAGTACTTC.

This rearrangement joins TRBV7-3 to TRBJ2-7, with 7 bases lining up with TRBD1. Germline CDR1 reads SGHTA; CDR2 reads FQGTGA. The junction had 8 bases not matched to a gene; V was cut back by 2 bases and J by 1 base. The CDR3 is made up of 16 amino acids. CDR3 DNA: TGTGCCAGCAGCTTATCTCCCACAGGGGCGTCCTACGAGCAGTACTTC. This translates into CASSLSPTGASYEQYF.

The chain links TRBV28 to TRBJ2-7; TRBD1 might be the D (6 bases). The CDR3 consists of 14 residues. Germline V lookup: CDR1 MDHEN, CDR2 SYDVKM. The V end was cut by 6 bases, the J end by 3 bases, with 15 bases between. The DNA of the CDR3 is TGTGCCAGCAGCCCCCGGACACAGGGCTACGAGCAGTACTTC. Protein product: CASSPRTQGYEQYF.

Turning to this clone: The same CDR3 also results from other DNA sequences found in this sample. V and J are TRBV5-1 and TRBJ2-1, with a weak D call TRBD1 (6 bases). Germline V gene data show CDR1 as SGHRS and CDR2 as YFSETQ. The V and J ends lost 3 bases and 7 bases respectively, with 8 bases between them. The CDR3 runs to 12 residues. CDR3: CASSSQGNEQFF. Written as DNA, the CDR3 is TGCGCCAGCAGCTCCCAGGGGAATGAGCAGTTCTTC.

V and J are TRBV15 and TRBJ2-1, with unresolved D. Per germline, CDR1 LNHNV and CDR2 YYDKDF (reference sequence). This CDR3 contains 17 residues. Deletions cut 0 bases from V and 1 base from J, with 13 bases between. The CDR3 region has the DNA TGTGCCACCAGCAGAGATCGTGCAACGGTATCCTACAATGAGCAGTTCTTC. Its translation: CATSRDRATVSYNEQFF.

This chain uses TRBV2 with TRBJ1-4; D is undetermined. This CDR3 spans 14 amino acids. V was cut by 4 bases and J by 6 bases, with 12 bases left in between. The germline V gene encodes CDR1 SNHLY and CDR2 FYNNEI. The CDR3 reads CASSVGGRDEKLFF. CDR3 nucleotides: TGTGCCAGCAGTGTTGGAGGACGCGATGAAAAACTGTTTTTT.